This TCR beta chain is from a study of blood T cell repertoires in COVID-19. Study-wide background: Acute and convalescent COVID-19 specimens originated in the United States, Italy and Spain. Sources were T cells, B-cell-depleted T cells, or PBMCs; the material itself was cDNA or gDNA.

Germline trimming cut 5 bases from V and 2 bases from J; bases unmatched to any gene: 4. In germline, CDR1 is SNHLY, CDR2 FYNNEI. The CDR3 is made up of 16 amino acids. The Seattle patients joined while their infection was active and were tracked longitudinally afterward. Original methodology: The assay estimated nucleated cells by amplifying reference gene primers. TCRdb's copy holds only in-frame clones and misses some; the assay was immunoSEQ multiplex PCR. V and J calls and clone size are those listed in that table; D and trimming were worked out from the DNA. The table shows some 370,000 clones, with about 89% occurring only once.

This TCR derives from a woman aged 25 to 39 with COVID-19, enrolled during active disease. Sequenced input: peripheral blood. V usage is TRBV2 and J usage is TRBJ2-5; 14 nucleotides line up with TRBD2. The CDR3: CASSPGTSGRQETQYF. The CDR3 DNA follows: TGTGCCAGCAGTCCCGGGACTAGCGGGAGACAAGAGACCCAGTACTTC.